This TCR beta chain was captured by sequencing in a study of Ad26.COV2.S vaccination and SARS-CoV-2 variants. Profiled with immunoSEQ multiplex PCR; TCRdb holds only in-frame clones, not every one. The repertoire has a few hundred thousand clones, about nine tenths of them found once; the top ten carry around 3.6%. The CDR3 consists of 13 residues. Trimming cost V 0 bases and J 9 bases; bases outside gene matches: 3. CDR1 is SGDLS and CDR2 is YYNGEE in the germline V gene. Treatment specified: 15 to 20 received Ad26.COV2.S at low or high dose, single or two shots; roughly 5 received placebo; per-sample allocation not given. The samples were gathered on day 63 after the first injection of vaccine or placebo. This clone was detected only once.

V is TRBV9 and J is TRBJ2-5; 9 bases are shared with TRBD2. This sequence was found in a person aged 18 to 65 who received the Ad26.COV2.S COVID-19 vaccine or a placebo. Source: peripheral blood, taken in a trial of Ad26.COV2.S vaccine versus placebo. The CDR3 reads CASSVEGGGAQYF. In DNA, the CDR3 is TGTGCCAGCAGCGTAGAGGGCGGGGGGGCCCAGTACTTC.